Listed here are 20 T cell receptor beta chains from one sample, sequenced in a study of siplizumab effects on memory and regulatory T cells. The assay was immunoSEQ multiplex PCR, and TCRdb's table has in-frame clones only and misses some. This table has about 100,000 clones, 94% appearing once. The sequenced material came from non-Treg CD4+ T cells sorted from blood. Source of these receptors: a human donor in good health.

The V gene is TRBV27, the J gene TRBJ2-3; D is tentatively TRBD1 or TRBD2 (5 bases each). The germline V gene encodes CDR1 MNHEY and CDR2 SMNVEV (reference sequence). Trimming cost V 6 bases and J 4 bases, with 14 bases left between them. The CDR3 has 14 residues. CDR3 loop: CASRVGVGADTQYF. The CDR3 nucleotides are TGTGCCAGCAGGGTGGGGGTGGGGGCAGATACGCAGTATTTT.

The V gene is TRBV19, the J gene TRBJ2-7; TRBD1 might be the D (6 bases). CDR3 length: 14 residues. Deletions cut 1 base from V and 5 bases from J, with 12 bases between. CDR1 and CDR2 (germline): LNHDA, SQIVND (reference sequence). The CDR3 DNA sequence: TGTGCCAGTAGTATAGGACAGGCGTTCGACGAGCAGTACTTC. Protein: CASSIGQAFDEQYF.

This chain links TRBV9 with TRBJ1-1; the match to TRBD1 covers 8 bases. J lost 8 bases, V lost 0 bases, and 6 bases had no gene match. Germline V gene lookup returns CDR1 SGDLS and CDR2 YYNGEE. CDR3 size: 14 residues. CDR3 region: CASSVGGGDREAFF. CDR3 sequence (DNA): TGTGCCAGCAGCGTAGGGGGCGGGGACAGGGAAGCTTTCTTT.

The rearrangement joins TRBV7-8 to TRBJ2-1; 10 bases line up with TRBD2. Trimming removed 2 bases from V and 12 bases from J; junction bases left unmatched: 10. Germline-derived CDR1 and CDR2 are SGHVS and FQNEAQ. The CDR3 sequence is 15 residues long. The CDR3 is CASSLSRLAGDGQFF. CDR3 sequence (DNA): TGTGCCAGCAGCTTAAGTCGGCTAGCGGGGGATGGGCAGTTCTTC.

This chain joins TRBV30 and TRBJ1-4; D is ambiguous. The CDR3 spans 14 residues. CDR1 is GTSNPN and CDR2 is SVGIG in the germline V gene (reference sequence). Trimming stripped 2 bases from V and 7 bases from J, with 14 bases between. The CDR3 here is CAWSPAKMGEKLFF. The CDR3 bases are TGTGCCTGGAGTCCAGCAAAAATGGGTGAAAAACTGTTTTTT.

CDR3 in amino acids: CATSRDTRTSGRYEQYF. The CDR3 DNA follows: TGTGCCACCAGCAGAGATACCCGGACTAGCGGCCGGTACGAGCAGTACTTC. The chain is built from TRBV15 and TRBJ2-7; 10 nucleotides align to TRBD2. The germline gives CDR1 LNHNV, CDR2 YYDKDF (reference sequence). CDR3 length: 17 amino acids. J was trimmed by 4 bases and V by 0 bases; bases with no gene match: 9.

The chain uses TRBV27 and TRBJ2-7; D is unresolved. Germline V gene sequence: CDR1 MNHEY, CDR2 SMNVEV (reference sequence). Deletions cut 8 bases from V and 4 bases from J, with 9 bases between. The CDR3 spans 11 residues. The CDR3 region is CASSYKYEQYF. CDR3 nucleotide sequence: TGTGCCAGCTCGTACAAATACGAGCAGTACTTC.

The chain uses TRBV2 and TRBJ2-1; D is possibly TRBD1 (5 bases). The CDR3 consists of 11 residues. Trimming left V 3 bases short and J 9 bases short, with 6 bases between. Germline lookup yields CDR1 SNHLY and CDR2 FYNNEI. As DNA, the CDR3 is TGTGCCAGCAGTGACAGGGTTGAGCAGTTCTTC. It translates to CASSDRVEQFF.

This chain connects TRBV6-5 to TRBJ1-2, with unresolved D. The CDR3 is made up of 16 amino acids. Looked up from germline, CDR1 is MNHEY and CDR2 is SVGAGI. Deletions cut 0 bases from V and 4 bases from J, with 15 bases between. The CDR3 loop reads CASSYSADSAFYGYTF. CDR3 bases: TGTGCCAGCAGTTACTCGGCTGATTCAGCGTTCTATGGCTACACCTTC.

V and J are TRBV7-8 and TRBJ1-1; the D gene is possibly TRBD1 (5 bases). The CDR3 runs to 14 residues. Per the germline V gene, CDR1 is SGHVS and CDR2 is FQNEAQ. V lost 4 bases and J 2 bases, leaving 11 bases between the germline ends. The CDR3 spells CASSSRDLNTEAFF. The DNA of the CDR3 is TGTGCCAGCAGCTCCCGGGACCTTAACACTGAAGCTTTCTTT.

The V and J genes are TRBV13 and TRBJ2-1, with 8 nucleotides matching TRBD2. This CDR3 is 16 amino acids long. Germline lookup yields CDR1 PRHDT and CDR2 FYEKMQ (reference sequence). Trimming removed 8 bases from V and 4 bases from J; junction bases left unmatched: 13. Here the CDR3 reads CASAGGRIAGYNEQFF. Here the CDR3 DNA reads TGTGCCAGCGCCGGGGGTAGGATAGCGGGATACAATGAGCAGTTCTTC.

The chain has TRBV28 and TRBJ2-7; TRBD2 might be the D (7 bases). V was clipped by 5 bases and J by 6 bases, with 17 bases between them. This CDR3 has 14 residues. Per germline, CDR1 MDHEN and CDR2 SYDVKM. The CDR3 bases are TGTGCCAGCAGTAACGGAGGGGGGGTCGGCGAGCAGTACTTC. Amino acids: CASSNGGGVGEQYF. The full variable domain, in which reference TRBV28 and TRBJ2-7 provide the parts outside the CDR3, is DVKVTQSSRYLVKRTGEKVFLECVQDMDHENMFWYRQDPGLGLRLIYFSYDVKMKEKGDIPEGYSVSREKKERFSLILESASTNQTSMYLCASSNGGGVGEQYFGPGTRLTVT.

This clone has a single count. The chain employs TRBV9 and TRBJ2-3, with D possibly being TRBD2 (6 bases). CDR3 size: 15 residues. Trimming cost V 7 bases and J 3 bases, with 18 bases left between them. Germline CDR1 is SGDLS and CDR2 is YYNGEE. The CDR3 spells CASGSGGSTTDTQYF. As DNA, the CDR3 is TGTGCCAGCGGTAGTGGGGGGAGTACGACAGATACGCAGTATTTT.

This clone was seen a few times. The chain uses TRBV9 and TRBJ2-3; unclear D gene. The CDR3 extends over 11 amino acids. Germline values: CDR1 SGDLS, CDR2 YYNGEE. V was shortened by 3 bases and J by 2 bases, with 1 base between the two germline ends. CDR3 sequence (DNA): TGTGCCAGCAGCGCCACAGATACGCAGTATTTT. The encoded protein is CASSATDTQYF.

This chain links TRBV9 with TRBJ2-7; tentatively, D is TRBD1 (6 bases). This CDR3 has 14 residues. Germline CDR1 reads SGDLS; CDR2 reads YYNGEE. V lost 0 bases, J lost 4 bases, and 11 bases lay in between. CDR3 DNA: TGTGCCAGCAGCGTAGAAGGGGGTGGGTACGAGCAGTACTTC. It specifies CASSVEGGGYEQYF.

The gene calls are TRBV6-5 and TRBJ2-7; D unclear. The ends were cut back, 5 bases at V and 2 bases at J, with 13 bases in the middle. The V gene's germline CDR1 is MNHEY and CDR2 SVGAGI. CDR3 size: 14 residues. In DNA form, the CDR3 reads TGTGCCAGCAGTAACGAGGCCGCGGCCTACGAGCAGTACTTC. Protein sequence: CASSNEAAAYEQYF.

J is TRBJ2-3 and V is TRBV19; a possible D gene is TRBD2 (6 bases). The CDR3 contains 16 residues. The V gene lost 1 base and the J gene lost 4 bases, with 15 bases spanning the gap. Germline V gene data show CDR1 as LNHDA and CDR2 as SQIVND (reference sequence). DNA of the CDR3: TGTGCCAGTAGTATAGGGAAGGGTGCGGGGTCAGATACGCAGTATTTT. Amino acid sequence: CASSIGKGAGSDTQYF.

V is TRBV10-3 and J is TRBJ2-7; 7 bases map to TRBD1. Germline-derived CDR1 and CDR2 are ENHRY and SYGVKD. Germline trimming cut 11 bases from V and 3 bases from J; bases unmatched to any gene: 10. This CDR3 has 13 residues. The CDR3 reads CAHGTEPYYEQYF. The DNA of the CDR3 is TGTGCCCACGGGACAGAACCATACTACGAGCAGTACTTC.

The chain couples TRBV7-3 to TRBJ2-1; 7 nucleotides align to TRBD1. CDR3 length: 13 amino acids. Germline loops: CDR1 SGHTA, CDR2 FQGTGA. The trim removed 2 bases at V and 9 bases at J, leaving 4 bases unmatched. CDR3 nucleotide sequence: TGTGCCAGCAGCTTACAGGGACAGCTTGAGCAGTTCTTC. Encoded protein: CASSLQGQLEQFF.

In its sample, this clone was seen a few times. The V gene is TRBV30, the J gene TRBJ1-1; D is perhaps TRBD1 (5 bases). This CDR3 contains 13 residues. Looked up from germline, CDR1 is GTSNPN and CDR2 is SVGIG (reference sequence). With 0 bases removed from V and 11 bases from J, the gap between germline ends came to 16 bases. CDR3 loop: CAWSVLLGERAFF. In DNA, the CDR3 is TGTGCCTGGAGTGTATTGTTGGGGGAACGGGCTTTCTTT.